This TCR beta chain comes out of a study of graft-versus-host responses after intestinal transplantation. Study as a whole: Induction with anti-thymocyte globulin, then tacrolimus and steroids for roughly 3 years, was given to all recipients.

This CDR3 region has 13 residues. Germline loops: CDR1 SNHLY, CDR2 FYNNEI. Trimming removed 6 bases at V and 4 bases at J, with 13 bases between. Study outcomes and limitations: Some GvH clones appeared in ileal mucosa or blood before recipient bone marrow. Allografts of patients with graft-donor T cell macrochimerism showed high graft-versus-host to host-versus-graft clone ratios.

Using immunoSEQ multiplex PCR, the repertoire was profiled, and TCRdb retains in-frame clones only, with some absent. Of tens of thousands of clones detected, roughly 91% appear once; the ten largest clones hold 0.1%. To note about this clone: Antigen unknown.

The chain combines TRBV2 with TRBJ2-7; D is unresolved. This receptor was identified in a human donor who received an intestinal transplant. Sequenced here: unstimulated CD4+ T cells sorted from spleen or lymph node cells, sampled before intestinal transplant. The CDR3 region is CASRAETLYEQYF. The CDR3 DNA follows: TGTGCCAGCAGGGCAGAAACCTTATACGAGCAGTACTTC.